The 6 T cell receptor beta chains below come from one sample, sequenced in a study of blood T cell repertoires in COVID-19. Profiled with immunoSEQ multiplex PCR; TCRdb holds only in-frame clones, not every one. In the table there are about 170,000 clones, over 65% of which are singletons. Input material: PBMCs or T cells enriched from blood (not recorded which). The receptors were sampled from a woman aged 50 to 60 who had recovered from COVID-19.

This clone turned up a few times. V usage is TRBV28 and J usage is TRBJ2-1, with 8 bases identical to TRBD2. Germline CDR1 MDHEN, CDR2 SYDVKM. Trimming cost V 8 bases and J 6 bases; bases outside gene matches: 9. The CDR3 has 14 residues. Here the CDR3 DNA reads TGTGCCAGCGGCAGGACTAGCTTAGTCAATGAGCAGTTCTTC. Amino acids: CASGRTSLVNEQFF. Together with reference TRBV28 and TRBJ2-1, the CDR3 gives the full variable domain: DVKVTQSSRYLVKRTGEKVFLECVQDMDHENMFWYRQDPGLGLRLIYFSYDVKMKEKGDIPEGYSVSREKKERFSLILESASTNQTSMYLCASGRTSLVNEQFFGPGTRLTVL.

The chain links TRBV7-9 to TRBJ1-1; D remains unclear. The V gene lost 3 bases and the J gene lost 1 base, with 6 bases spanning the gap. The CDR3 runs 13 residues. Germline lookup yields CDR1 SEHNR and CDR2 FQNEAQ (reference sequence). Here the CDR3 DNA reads TGTGCCAGCAGCTTCGAGGGGAACACTGAAGCTTTCTTT. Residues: CASSFEGNTEAFF. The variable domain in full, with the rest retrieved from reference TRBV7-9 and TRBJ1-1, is DTGVSQNPRHKITKRGQNVTFRCDPISEHNRLYWYRQTLGQGPEFLTYFQNEAQLEKSRLLSDRFSAERPKGSFSTLEIQRTEQGDSAMYLCASSFEGNTEAFFGQGTRLTVV.

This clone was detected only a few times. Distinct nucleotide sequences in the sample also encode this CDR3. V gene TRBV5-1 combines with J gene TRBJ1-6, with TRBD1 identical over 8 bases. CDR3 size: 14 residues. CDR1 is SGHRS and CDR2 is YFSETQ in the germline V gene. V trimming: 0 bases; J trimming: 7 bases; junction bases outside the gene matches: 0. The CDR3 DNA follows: TGCGCCAGCAGCTTGGGACAGGGGAATTCACCCCTCCACTTT. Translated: CASSLGQGNSPLHF.

CDR3 loop: CASRQGPNREKLFF. CDR3 nucleotide sequence: TGTGCCAGTAGGCAGGGTCCCAATAGGGAAAAACTGTTTTTT. The chain employs TRBV19 and TRBJ1-4; a possible D gene is TRBD1 (5 bases). Trimming cost V 6 bases and J 8 bases, with 16 bases left between them. Per germline, CDR1 LNHDA and CDR2 SQIVND (reference sequence). The CDR3 has 14 residues.

The CDR3 coding sequence is TGTGCCAGCAGCCGATCGAGGGGGGGGAATAGCAATCAGCCCCAGCATTTT. Translated: CASSRSRGGNSNQPQHF. This rearrangement joins TRBV6-2 or TRBV6-3 to TRBJ1-5; a possible D gene is TRBD1 (6 bases). Trimming stripped 6 bases from V and 0 bases from J, with 18 bases between. The V gene's germline CDR1 is MNHEY and CDR2 SVGEGT. This CDR3 comprises 17 residues.

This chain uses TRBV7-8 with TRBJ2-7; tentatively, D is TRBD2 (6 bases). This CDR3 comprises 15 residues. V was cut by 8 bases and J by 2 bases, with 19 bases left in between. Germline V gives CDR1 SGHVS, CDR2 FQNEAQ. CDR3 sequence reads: CASSLRGAPTYEQYV. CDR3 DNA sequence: TGTGCCAGCTCGCTTCGCGGGGCCCCAACCTACGAGCAGTACGTC.